These 10 T cell receptor beta chains originate from one sample sequenced in a study of T cell repertoires in cytomegalovirus infection. TCRdb re-derived calls from the reads in MiXCR, one entry per CDR3 protein. The table lists hundreds of thousands of distinct CDR3 sequences, roughly a third of them singletons. These receptors lack a known antigen. The material was cultured PBMCs, obtained from culture after CMV antigen stimulation. These receptor sequences come from a human donor in good health (CMV status not recorded). Some clones in this sample may be carry-over from other donors' samples.

V is TRBV6-2 or TRBV6-3 and J is TRBJ2-7, with 13 bases fitting TRBD2. V was clipped by 6 bases and J by 0 bases; unmatched bases: 5. Germline V gene sequence: CDR1 MNHEY, CDR2 SVGEGT. The CDR3 consists of 16 residues. CDR3 region: CASSFGLAGVSYEQYF. CDR3 DNA sequence: TGTGCCAGCAGCTTCGGACTAGCGGGGGTCTCCTACGAGCAGTACTTC.

This chain joins TRBV6-2 or TRBV6-3 and TRBJ2-5; 9 positions match TRBD1. The V gene end was trimmed by 1 base and the J gene end by 4 bases; junction bases not matched to a gene: 1. CDR1 and CDR2 (germline): MNHEY, SVGEGT. The CDR3 contains 14 residues. CDR3 nucleotides: TGTGCCAGCAGTTACTTGGACAGGGGAGAGACCCAGTACTTC. Translated, it gives CASSYLDRGETQYF.

V gene TRBV11-2 combines with J gene TRBJ2-3, with D possibly matching TRBD2 (8 bases). The germline V gene encodes CDR1 SGHAT and CDR2 FQNNGV. Trimming left V 4 bases short and J 11 bases short, with 22 bases between. The CDR3 is 15 amino acids. The DNA for the CDR3 is TGTGCCAGCAGCTCCTCCGGACTAGCAGGGGGAGAGCAGTATTTT. This gives the protein CASSSSGLAGGEQYF.

This clonotype was recorded many times. V is TRBV12-3 or TRBV12-4 and J is TRBJ1-6; 9 positions agree with TRBD1. The CDR3 is made up of 15 amino acids. V trimming: 6 bases; J trimming: 10 bases; junction bases outside the gene matches: 10. Here the CDR3 DNA reads TGTGCCAGCAGCTCCCCGGGACAGGGAAGCTCACCCCTCCACTTT. Translating gives CASSSPGQGSSPLHF.

V is TRBV5-4 and J is TRBJ2-5; D not certain. In germline, CDR1 is SGHNT, CDR2 YYREEE (reference sequence). Trimming shortened V by 2 bases and J by 1 base, and 12 bases separated the two germline ends. CDR3 size: 15 residues. The CDR3 coding sequence is TGTGCCAGCAGCTTTGGTCCCGAACTCCAAGAGACCCAGTACTTC. This sequence encodes CASSFGPELQETQYF.

This clonotype was counted between two and nine times. This chain links TRBV6-6 with TRBJ2-7; D is unclear. Germline CDR1 is MNHNY and CDR2 is SVGAGI (reference sequence). Trimming took 6 bases from V and 2 from J, leaving 14 bases between them. The CDR3 has 14 residues. Here the CDR3 DNA reads TGTGCCAGCAGCCTCTCGGGTCCCCCCTACGAGCAGTACTTC. Its translation: CASSLSGPPYEQYF.

This clonotype was seen more than once but under ten times. The chain combines TRBV7-2 with TRBJ2-2; 7 nucleotides line up with TRBD1. The length of the CDR3 is 15 residues. The V and J ends lost 5 bases and 6 bases, in that order; junction bases with no gene match: 9. Germline lookup yields CDR1 SGHTA and CDR2 FQGNSA. The CDR3 reads CASSPWVTGSGELFF. In nucleotides, the CDR3 is TGTGCCAGCAGCCCGTGGGTGACAGGGTCCGGGGAGCTGTTTTTT.

This clonotype was counted between two and nine times. The V call is TRBV12-3 or TRBV12-4, the J call TRBJ1-1, with TRBD1 identical over 8 bases. The CDR3 spans 15 residues. J lost 4 bases, V lost 5 bases, and 9 bases had no gene match. The CDR3 DNA reads TGTGCCAGCAGTCCCAGACAGGGGAAAGGCACTGAAGCTTTCTTT. This codes for CASSPRQGKGTEAFF.

This clonotype came up a few times. The gene calls are TRBV7-2 and TRBJ2-5; possible D gene TRBD1, 5 bases. Deletions cut 4 bases from V and 2 bases from J, with 20 bases between. The V gene's germline CDR1 is SGHTA and CDR2 FQGNSA. The CDR3 extends over 17 amino acids. The CDR3 here is CASSSQAGAGPQETQYF. CDR3 coding DNA: TGTGCCAGCAGCTCCCAAGCAGGAGCAGGGCCTCAAGAGACCCAGTACTTC.

The chain is built from TRBV27 and TRBJ2-1; 11 bases line up with TRBD2. J lost 9 bases, V lost 6 bases, and 10 bases had no gene match. Per germline, CDR1 MNHEY and CDR2 SMNVEV (reference sequence). CDR3 size: 15 residues. CDR3 amino acids: CASRPSTSGKAEQFF. The CDR3 region has the DNA TGTGCCAGCAGACCTTCGACTAGCGGGAAGGCTGAGCAGTTCTTC.